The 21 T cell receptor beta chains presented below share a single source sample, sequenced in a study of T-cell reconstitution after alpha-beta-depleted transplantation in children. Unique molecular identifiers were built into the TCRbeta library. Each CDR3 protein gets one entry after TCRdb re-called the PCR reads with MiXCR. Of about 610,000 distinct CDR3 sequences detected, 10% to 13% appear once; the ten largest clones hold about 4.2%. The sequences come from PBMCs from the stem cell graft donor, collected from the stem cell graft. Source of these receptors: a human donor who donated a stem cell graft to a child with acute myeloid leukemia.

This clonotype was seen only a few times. This CDR3 is CASSRQITGNYEQYF. Here the CDR3 DNA reads TGTGCCAGCAGCCGACAGATCACAGGGAACTACGAGCAGTACTTC. This sequence joins TRBV7-9 and TRBJ2-7; tentatively, D is TRBD1 (6 bases). Germline-derived CDR1 and CDR2 are SEHNR and FQNEAQ (reference sequence). V dropped 5 bases and J dropped 3 bases, with 17 bases sitting between them. The CDR3 is 15 amino acids.

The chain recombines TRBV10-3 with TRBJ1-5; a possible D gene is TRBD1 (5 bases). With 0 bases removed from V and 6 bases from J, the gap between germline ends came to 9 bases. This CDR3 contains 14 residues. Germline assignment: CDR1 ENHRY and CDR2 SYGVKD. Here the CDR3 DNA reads TGTGCCATCAGTGAGTCAATCCAGGGTCAGCCCCAGCATTTT. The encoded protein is CAISESIQGQPQHF.

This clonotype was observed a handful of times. In DNA, the CDR3 is TGTGCCAGCAGTTTAGCGGGGGACAGACAAGAGACCCAGTACTTC. Encoded protein: CASSLAGDRQETQYF. This chain links TRBV12-3 or TRBV12-4 with TRBJ2-5; 7 bases agree with TRBD1. V lost 0 bases, J lost 2 bases, and 3 bases stayed unmatched. The CDR3 has 15 residues.

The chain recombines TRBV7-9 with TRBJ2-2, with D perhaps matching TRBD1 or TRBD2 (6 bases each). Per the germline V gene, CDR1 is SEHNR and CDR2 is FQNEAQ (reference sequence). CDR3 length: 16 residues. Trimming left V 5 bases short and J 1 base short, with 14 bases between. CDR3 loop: CASSARGRENTGELFF. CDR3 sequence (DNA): TGTGCCAGCAGCGCCCGGGGGCGGGAGAACACCGGGGAGCTGTTTTTT.

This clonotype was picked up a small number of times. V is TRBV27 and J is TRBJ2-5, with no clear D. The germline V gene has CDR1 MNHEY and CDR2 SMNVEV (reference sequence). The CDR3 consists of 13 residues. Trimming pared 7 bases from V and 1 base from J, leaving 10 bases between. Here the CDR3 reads CASTSIAQETQYF. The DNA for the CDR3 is TGTGCCAGCACCTCCATAGCCCAAGAGACCCAGTACTTC.

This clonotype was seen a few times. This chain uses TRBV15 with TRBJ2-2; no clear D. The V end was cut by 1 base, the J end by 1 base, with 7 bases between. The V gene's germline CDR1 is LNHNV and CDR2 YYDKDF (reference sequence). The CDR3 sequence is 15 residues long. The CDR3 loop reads CATSRVIQNTGELFF. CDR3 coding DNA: TGTGCCACCAGCAGAGTTATACAGAACACCGGGGAGCTGTTTTTT.

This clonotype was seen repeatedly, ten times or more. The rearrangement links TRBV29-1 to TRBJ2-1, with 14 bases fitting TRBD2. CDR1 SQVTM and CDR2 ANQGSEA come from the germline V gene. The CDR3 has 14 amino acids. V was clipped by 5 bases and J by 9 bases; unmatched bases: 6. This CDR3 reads CSVRLAGGPSEQFF. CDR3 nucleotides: TGCAGCGTTAGACTAGCGGGAGGGCCTAGTGAGCAGTTCTTC.

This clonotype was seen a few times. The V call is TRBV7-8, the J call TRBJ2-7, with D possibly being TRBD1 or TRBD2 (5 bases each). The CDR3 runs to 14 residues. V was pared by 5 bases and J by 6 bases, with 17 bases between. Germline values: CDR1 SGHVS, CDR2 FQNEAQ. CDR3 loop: CASSHPGHPSEQYF. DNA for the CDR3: TGTGCCAGCAGCCATCCGGGGCACCCCTCCGAGCAGTACTTC.

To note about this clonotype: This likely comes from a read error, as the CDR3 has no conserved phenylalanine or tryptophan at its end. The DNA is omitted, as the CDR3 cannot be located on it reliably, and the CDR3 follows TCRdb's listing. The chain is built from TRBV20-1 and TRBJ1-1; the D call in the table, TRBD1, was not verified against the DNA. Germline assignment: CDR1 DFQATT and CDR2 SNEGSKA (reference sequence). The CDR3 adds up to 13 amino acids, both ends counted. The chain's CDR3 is CSARDGGDTEALC.

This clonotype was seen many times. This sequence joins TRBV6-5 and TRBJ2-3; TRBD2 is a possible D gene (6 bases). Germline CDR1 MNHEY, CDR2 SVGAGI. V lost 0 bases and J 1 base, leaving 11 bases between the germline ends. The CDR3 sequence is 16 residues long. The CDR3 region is CASSYSGGIGTDTQYF. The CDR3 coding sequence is TGTGCCAGCAGTTACTCTGGCGGGATAGGCACAGATACGCAGTATTTT.

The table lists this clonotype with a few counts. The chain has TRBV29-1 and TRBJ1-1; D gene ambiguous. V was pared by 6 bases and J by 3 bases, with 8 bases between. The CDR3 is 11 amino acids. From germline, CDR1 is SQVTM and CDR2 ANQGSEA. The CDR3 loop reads CSVYSYTEAFF. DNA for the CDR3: TGCAGCGTGTACAGCTACACTGAAGCTTTCTTT.

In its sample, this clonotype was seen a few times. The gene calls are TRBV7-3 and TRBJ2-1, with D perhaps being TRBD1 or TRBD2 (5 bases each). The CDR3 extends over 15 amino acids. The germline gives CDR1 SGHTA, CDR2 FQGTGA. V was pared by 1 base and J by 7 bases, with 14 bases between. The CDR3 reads CASSLNGAPGNEQFF. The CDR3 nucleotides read TGTGCCAGCAGCTTAAACGGGGCCCCTGGGAATGAGCAGTTCTTC.

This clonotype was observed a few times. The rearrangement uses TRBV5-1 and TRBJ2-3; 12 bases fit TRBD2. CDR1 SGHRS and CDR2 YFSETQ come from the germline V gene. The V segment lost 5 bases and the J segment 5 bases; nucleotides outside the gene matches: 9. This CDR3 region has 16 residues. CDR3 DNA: TGCGCCAGCAGACCCCAGACTAGCGGGAGTGTAGATACGCAGTATTTT. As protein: CASRPQTSGSVDTQYF.

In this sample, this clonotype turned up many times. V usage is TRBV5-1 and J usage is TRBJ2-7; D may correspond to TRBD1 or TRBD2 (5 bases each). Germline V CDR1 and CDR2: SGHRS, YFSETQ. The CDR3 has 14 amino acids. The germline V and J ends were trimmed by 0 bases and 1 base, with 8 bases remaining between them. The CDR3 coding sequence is TGCGCCAGCAGCTTGGGAGAGGGGTCCTACGAGCAGTACTTC. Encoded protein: CASSLGEGSYEQYF.

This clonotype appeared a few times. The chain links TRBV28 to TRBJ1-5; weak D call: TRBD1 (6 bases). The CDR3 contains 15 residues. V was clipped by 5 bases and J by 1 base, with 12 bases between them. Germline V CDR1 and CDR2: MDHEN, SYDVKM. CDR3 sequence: CASSASGASNQPQHF. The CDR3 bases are TGTGCCAGCAGTGCCTCGGGGGCGAGCAATCAGCCCCAGCATTTT.

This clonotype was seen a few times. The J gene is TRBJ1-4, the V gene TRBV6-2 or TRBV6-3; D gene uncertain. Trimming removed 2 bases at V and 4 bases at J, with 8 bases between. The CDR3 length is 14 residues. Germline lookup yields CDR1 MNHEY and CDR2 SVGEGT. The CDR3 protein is CASSYAEGNEKLFF. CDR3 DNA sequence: TGTGCCAGCAGTTACGCCGAGGGTAATGAAAAACTGTTTTTT.

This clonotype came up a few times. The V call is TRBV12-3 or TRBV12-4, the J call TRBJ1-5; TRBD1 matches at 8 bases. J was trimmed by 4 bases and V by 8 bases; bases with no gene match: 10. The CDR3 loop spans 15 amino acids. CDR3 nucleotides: TGTGCCAGCCGTCTGGGGACAGGCCCTAATCAGCCCCAGCATTTT. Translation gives CASRLGTGPNQPQHF.

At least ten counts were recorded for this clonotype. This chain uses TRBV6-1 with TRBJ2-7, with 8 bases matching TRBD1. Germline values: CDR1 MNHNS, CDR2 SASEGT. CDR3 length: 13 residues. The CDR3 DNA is TGTGCGGCCTCGGGGACAGGCTCCTACGAGCAGTACTTC. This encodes CAASGTGSYEQYF.

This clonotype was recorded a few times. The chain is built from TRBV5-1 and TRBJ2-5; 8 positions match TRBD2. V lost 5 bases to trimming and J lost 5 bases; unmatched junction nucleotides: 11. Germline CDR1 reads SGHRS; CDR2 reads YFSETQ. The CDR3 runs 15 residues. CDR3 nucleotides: TGCGCCAGCAGTTCTACTAGCGGCAGATTCGAGACCCAGTACTTC. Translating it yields CASSSTSGRFETQYF.

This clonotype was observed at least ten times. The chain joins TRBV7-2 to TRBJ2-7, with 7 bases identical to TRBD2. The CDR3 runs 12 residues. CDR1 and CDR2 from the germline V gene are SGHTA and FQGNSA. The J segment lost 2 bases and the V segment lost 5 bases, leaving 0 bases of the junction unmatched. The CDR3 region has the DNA TGTGCCAGCAGCACTAGCGCCTACGAGCAGTACTTC. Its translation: CASSTSAYEQYF.

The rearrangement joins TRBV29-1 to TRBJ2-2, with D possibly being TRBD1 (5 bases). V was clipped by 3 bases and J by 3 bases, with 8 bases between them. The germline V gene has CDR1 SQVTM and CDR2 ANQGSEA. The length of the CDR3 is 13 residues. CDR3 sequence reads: CSVDSGYTGELFF. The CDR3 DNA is TGCAGCGTTGACTCAGGGTACACCGGGGAGCTGTTTTTT.